The T cell receptor (beta chain) described here comes from a study of T-cell reconstitution after alpha-beta-depleted transplantation in children. Germline V gene lookup returns CDR1 SGHRS and CDR2 YFSETQ. J was trimmed by 1 base and V by 0 bases; bases with no gene match: 6. The CDR3 has 16 residues. Study observations and caveats: Some patients' high day-60 TCRbeta diversity was traced to surviving recipient T cells and thymic progenitors. Diversity and T-cell counts at one year after transplant derived mostly from new T cells.

A word on this clonotype: What it recognizes is unknown.

Unique molecular identifiers were incorporated during preparation of the TCRbeta library. TCRdb reanalysed the PCR reads using MiXCR and keeps one entry per CDR3 protein. The table shows roughly 490,000 distinct CDR3 sequences, with about an eighth occurring only once. The sequencing used PBMCs, mostly from graft donor cells, collected 180 days after TCRalphabeta/CD19-depleted stem cell transplant. The chain employs TRBV5-1 and TRBJ1-1; the match to TRBD1 covers 7 bases. This receptor was obtained from a female patient younger than 10 who had a stem cell transplant for aplastic anemia, so the T cells may come from the graft donor. CDR3: CASSLVGRGRNTEAFF. The CDR3 DNA is TGCGCCAGCAGCTTGGTAGGCAGGGGGAGGAACACTGAAGCTTTCTTT. The complete variable domain, with remaining parts taken from reference TRBV5-1 and TRBJ1-1, reads KAGVTQTPRYLIKTRGQQVTLSCSPISGHRSVSWYQQTPGQGLQFLFEYFSETQRNKGNFPGRFSGRQFSNSRSEMNVSTLELGDSALYLCASSLVGRGRNTEAFFGQGTRLTVV.